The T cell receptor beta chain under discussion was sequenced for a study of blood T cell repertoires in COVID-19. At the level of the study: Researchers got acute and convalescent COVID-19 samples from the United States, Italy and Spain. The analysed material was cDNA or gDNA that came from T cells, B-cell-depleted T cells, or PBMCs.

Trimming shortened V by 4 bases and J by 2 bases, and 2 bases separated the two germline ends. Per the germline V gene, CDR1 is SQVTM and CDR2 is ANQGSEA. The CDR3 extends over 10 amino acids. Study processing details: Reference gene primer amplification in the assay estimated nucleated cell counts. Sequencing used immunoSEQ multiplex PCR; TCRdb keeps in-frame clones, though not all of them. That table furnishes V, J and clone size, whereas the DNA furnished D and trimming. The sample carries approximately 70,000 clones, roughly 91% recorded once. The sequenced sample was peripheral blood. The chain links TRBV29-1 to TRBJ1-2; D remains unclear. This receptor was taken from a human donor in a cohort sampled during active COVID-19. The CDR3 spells CSVVNYGYTF. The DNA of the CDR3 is TGCAGCGTTGTAAACTATGGCTACACCTTC.